There are a few counts of the clone carrying this TCR beta chain. A single base separates this from a much larger clone, so it may be a read error. This CDR3 spans 15 amino acids. The germline V gene has CDR1 DFQATT and CDR2 SNEGSKA (reference sequence). This sample stems from a study of blood T cells in healthy people across ages. Combining a sample-barcoded 5' primer with a J-beta primer mix, a second PCR ran for roughly 7 to 11 cycles. TCRdb called the 5' RACE reads again in MiXCR, with one record for every CDR3 protein. The data contain about 590,000 distinct CDR3 sequences, roughly 31% of them singletons.

The clonotype comes from a woman of 80 years or more in good health. Sequencing input: blood. The V gene is TRBV20-1, the J gene TRBJ2-1, with D possibly being TRBD1 (5 bases). The end of the DNA aligns better with TRBJ2-7, so the J call may be wrong. The CDR3 nucleotides read TGCAGTGCTGGGGCCCATGGCGTAAAATACAATGAGCAGTACTTC. Protein product: CSAGAHGVKYNEQYF.